What follows are 14 T cell receptor beta chains derived from one specimen sequenced in a study of T-cell memory formation after mild COVID-19 (dated by TCRdb to the early 2020s). The method was 5' RACE. TCRdb records Illumina NovaSeq 6000 as the sequencer. The raw public reads went through TCRdb reprocessing: fastp at Q25, MiXCR clone calling, in-frame beta chains kept. Entries that share a CDR3 protein sequence are merged under the most common genes and DNA. The sample includes approximately 240,000 distinct CDR3 sequences, with roughly 17% observed a single time. The ten largest make up approximately 3.5% of the sample. The sequencing input was PBMCs or a T cell subset sorted from them (not recorded which). Receptors originate from a man in his late teens or twenties who had mild COVID-19 (a few samples of this study predate the infection). The sample titles of this study are shuffled in the database, so cell type and time point are left out; the donor was told from shared clones.

The CDR3 coding sequence is TGTGCCAGCACCCAGATTCGACAGAACTCCTACGAGCAGTACGTC. Its protein is CASTQIRQNSYEQYV. This chain links TRBV11-3 with TRBJ2-7, with D maybe TRBD1 (5 bases). The germline V gene encodes CDR1 SGHNT and CDR2 YENEEA. The CDR3 length is 15 residues. V was shortened by 7 bases and J by 0 bases, with 16 bases between the two germline ends.

The chain links TRBV5-1 to TRBJ2-1; the match to TRBD2 covers 9 bases. Unmatched junction bases numbered 11, after V lost 0 bases and J lost 1 base. The CDR3 has 19 residues. Per germline, CDR1 SGHRS and CDR2 YFSETQ. The chain's CDR3 is CASSLGLRGGRSSYNEQFF. The DNA of the CDR3 is TGCGCCAGCAGCTTGGGATTGCGGGGGGGCCGATCGTCCTACAATGAGCAGTTCTTC.

The V and J genes are TRBV5-1 and TRBJ2-5, with a tentative D call TRBD2 (5 bases). The CDR3 has 13 amino acids. V lost 7 bases, J lost 3 bases, and 13 bases lay in between. Germline CDR1 and CDR2: SGHRS and YFSETQ. The CDR3 loop is CASGRLGEETQYF. CDR3 DNA: TGCGCCAGCGGACGACTGGGAGAAGAGACCCAGTACTTC.

Only a few counts were recorded for this clonotype. The chain joins TRBV4-1 to TRBJ2-3; D gene uncertain. This CDR3 is 15 amino acids long. V shed 0 bases and J shed 3 bases, with 10 bases lying between them. Germline assignment: CDR1 MGHRA and CDR2 YSYEKL. The CDR3 region has the DNA TGCGCCAGCAGCCAAGATCTTCCTCGGACAGATACGCAGTATTTT. Translation gives CASSQDLPRTDTQYF.

This clonotype showed up just a few times. The chain recombines TRBV20-1 with TRBJ2-3; 12 bases are shared with TRBD2. The CDR3 has 14 amino acids. Germline V gene sequence: CDR1 DFQATT, CDR2 SNEGSKA (reference sequence). The trim removed 6 bases at V and 1 base at J, leaving 2 bases unmatched. CDR3 coding DNA: TGCAGTGCCAGACTAGCGGGGGGCACAGATACGCAGTATTTT. This codes for CSARLAGGTDTQYF.

This clonotype was seen a handful of times. The chain joins TRBV5-6 to TRBJ1-5, with D possibly matching TRBD1 (5 bases). The CDR3 loop spans 14 amino acids. Looked up from germline, CDR1 is SGHDT and CDR2 is YYEEEE. Trimming removed 3 bases at V and 4 bases at J, with 11 bases between. The CDR3 sequence is CASSWREGNQPQHF. For the CDR3, the DNA is TGTGCCAGCAGCTGGAGGGAGGGGAATCAGCCCCAGCATTTT.

The chain joins TRBV9 to TRBJ1-6; tentative D call: TRBD1 (5 bases). Germline V lookup: CDR1 SGDLS, CDR2 YYNGEE. Trimming stripped 4 bases from V and 10 bases from J, with 15 bases between. The CDR3 is 14 residues long. This CDR3 reads CASSPQGRPSPLHF. CDR3 DNA sequence: TGTGCCAGCAGCCCCCAGGGAAGACCCTCACCCCTCCACTTT.

The chain carries TRBV7-8 and TRBJ1-1; D gene uncertain. V was cut by 7 bases and J by 2 bases, with 11 bases left in between. The CDR3 has 13 residues. Germline V gene data show CDR1 as SGHVS and CDR2 as FQNEAQ. The CDR3 DNA sequence: TGTGCCAGCACCCCCTGGTCAAACACTGAAGCTTTCTTT. Encoded protein: CASTPWSNTEAFF.

The CDR3, as DNA: TGTGCCAGCAGCCCCGGGACATACTCCTACAATGAGCAGTTCTTC. This codes for CASSPGTYSYNEQFF. This rearrangement joins TRBV3-1 to TRBJ2-1; D perhaps matches TRBD1 (6 bases). The length of the CDR3 is 15 residues. In germline, CDR1 is LGHDT, CDR2 YNNKEL (reference sequence). Trimming cost V 4 bases and J 0 bases, with 10 bases left between them.

This clonotype was found a few times. This chain connects TRBV7-2 to TRBJ2-5; unclear D gene. V lost 2 bases and J lost 5, with 12 bases in between. The CDR3 consists of 14 residues. Germline CDR1 reads SGHTA; CDR2 reads FQGNSA. CDR3 region: CASSLLVSSETQYF. Here the CDR3 DNA reads TGTGCCAGCAGCTTATTAGTATCCAGCGAGACCCAGTACTTC.

This clonotype has ten or more counts. This sequence joins TRBV6-6 and TRBJ2-7; tentatively, D is TRBD1 (6 bases). The CDR3 is 14 amino acids. CDR1 MNHNY and CDR2 SVGAGI come from the germline V gene (reference sequence). V lost 3 bases and J 4 bases, leaving 13 bases between the germline ends. CDR3 loop: CASSYGQDRYEQYF. The DNA of the CDR3 is TGTGCCAGCAGTTATGGCCAGGACAGATACGAGCAGTACTTC.

This clonotype was observed a handful of times. The rearrangement links TRBV7-2 to TRBJ2-3, with 7 bases aligning to TRBD2. There are 15 residues in the CDR3. Germline V gives CDR1 SGHTA, CDR2 FQGNSA. The V gene end was trimmed by 5 bases and the J gene end by 1 base; junction bases not matched to a gene: 6. Here the CDR3 reads CASSLWGGGTDTQYF. The CDR3 DNA sequence: TGTGCCAGCAGCCTCTGGGGGGGTGGCACAGATACGCAGTATTTT.

This clonotype was seen a few times. V is TRBV10-3 and J is TRBJ2-1; 10 bases are shared with TRBD1. The V gene end was trimmed by 4 bases and the J gene end by 8 bases; junction bases not matched to a gene: 8. CDR3 length: 15 residues. The V gene's germline CDR1 is ENHRY and CDR2 SYGVKD. The CDR3 loop is CAISGQGAGFDEQFF. CDR3 sequence (DNA): TGTGCCATCAGTGGACAGGGGGCTGGATTCGATGAGCAGTTCTTC.

V gene TRBV11-2 combines with J gene TRBJ2-2, with 8 bases aligning to TRBD2. This CDR3 has 20 amino acids. V was clipped by 5 bases and J by 2 bases; unmatched bases: 19. Germline V CDR1 and CDR2: SGHAT, FQNNGV. Written as DNA, the CDR3 is TGTGCCAGCAGCCCCGGGGGGGGATATTTTAGCGGGGTTAACACCGGGGAGCTGTTTTTT. This gives the protein CASSPGGGYFSGVNTGELFF. Together with reference TRBV11-2 and TRBJ2-2, the CDR3 gives the full variable domain: EAGVAQSPRYKIIEKRQSVAFWCNPISGHATLYWYQQILGQGPKLLIQFQNNGVVDDSQLPKDRFSAERLKGVDSTLKIQPAKLEDSAVYLCASSPGGGYFSGVNTGELFFGEGSRLTVL.